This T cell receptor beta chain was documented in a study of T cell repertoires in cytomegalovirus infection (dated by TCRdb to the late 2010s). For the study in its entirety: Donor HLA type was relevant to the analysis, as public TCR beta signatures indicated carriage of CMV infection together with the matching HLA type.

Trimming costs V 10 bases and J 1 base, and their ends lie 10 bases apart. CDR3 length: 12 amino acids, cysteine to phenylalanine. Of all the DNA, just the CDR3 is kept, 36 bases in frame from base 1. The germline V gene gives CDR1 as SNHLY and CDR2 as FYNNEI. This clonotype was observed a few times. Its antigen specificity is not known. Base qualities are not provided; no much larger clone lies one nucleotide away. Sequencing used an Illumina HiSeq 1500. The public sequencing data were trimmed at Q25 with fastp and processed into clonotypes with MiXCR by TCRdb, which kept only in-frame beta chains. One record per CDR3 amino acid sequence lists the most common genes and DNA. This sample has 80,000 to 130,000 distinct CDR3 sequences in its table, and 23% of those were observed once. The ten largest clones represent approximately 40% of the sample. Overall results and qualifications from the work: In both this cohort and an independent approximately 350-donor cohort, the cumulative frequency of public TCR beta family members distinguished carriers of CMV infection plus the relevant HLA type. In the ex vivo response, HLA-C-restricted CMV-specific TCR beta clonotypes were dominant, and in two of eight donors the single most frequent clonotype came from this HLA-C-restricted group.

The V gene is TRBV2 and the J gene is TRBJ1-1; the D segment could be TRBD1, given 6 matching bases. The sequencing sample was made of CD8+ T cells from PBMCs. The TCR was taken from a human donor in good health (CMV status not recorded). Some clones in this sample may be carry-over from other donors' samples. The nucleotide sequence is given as TGTGCCACCGAGACAGGGAACACTGAAGCTTTCTTT. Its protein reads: CATETGNTEAFF.